These T cell receptor beta chains were read from a single sample in a study of human T cells and chemical hapten exposure. TCRdb recomputed calls from the RACE reads with MiXCR, one row per CDR3 protein. The sample holds 75,000 to 90,000 distinct CDR3 sequences, about 10% seen once. Sequencing used whole blood, obtained in connection with sensitization to the hapten diphenylcyclopropenone (DPC). The source is a woman aged 50 to 60 with alopecia areata. Some clones in this sample may be carry-over from other donors' samples. Each CDR3 is given with its conserved first and last residue. A D gene is named only where the DNA matches it firmly. Part of the rows lack a size; the others show once, few, many or a class for expanded clones.

cdr3_length,j_call,clone_size,d_call,v_call,cdr3_nt,cdr3_aa
11,TRBJ1-2,many,-,TRBV6-6,TGTGCCAGCAGTTACGTATATGGCTACACCTTC,CASSYVYGYTF
13,TRBJ1-5,many,-,TRBV20-1,TGCAGTGCTAGGCGGCAGGGAGGGCAGCCCCAGCATTTT,CSARRQGGQPQHF
15,TRBJ2-1,many,-,TRBV28,TGTGCCAGCAGTTTAGCGGGCGCCCCCTACAATGAGCAGTTCTTC,CASSLAGAPYNEQFF
15,TRBJ2-2,many,-,TRBV28,TGTGCCAGCAGTTTAAGTAACAGGGTGGTCGGGGAGCTGTTTTTT,CASSLSNRVVGELFF
12,TRBJ2-7,many,-,TRBV11-2,TGTGCCAGCAGCCGAAACAGGGACGAGCAGTACTTC,CASSRNRDEQYF
13,TRBJ1-2,many,-,TRBV28,TGTGCCAGCGTCCGAGACAGCGTCTATGGCTACACCTTC,CASVRDSVYGYTF
12,TRBJ2-7,-,TRBD1,TRBV3-1,TGTGCCAGCAGCCAGACAGGGCGTGAGCAGTACTTC,CASSQTGREQYF
14,TRBJ2-4,many,-,TRBV19,TGTGCCAGTAGTATGTACCAGGGAGAAAACATTCAGTACTTC,CASSMYQGENIQYF
15,TRBJ2-7,-,-,TRBV23-1,TGCGCCAGCAGTCAATCTTTTGAAGGGCGCGACGAGCAGTACTTC,CASSQSFEGRDEQYF
14,TRBJ1-5,-,TRBD1,TRBV30,TGTGCCTGGGGACAGGTGGATAGCAATCAGCCCCAGCATTTT,CAWGQVDSNQPQHF
14,TRBJ2-7,-,TRBD2,TRBV20-1,TGCAGTGCTAGAGGAGAGCGGGAGGCCTACGAGCAGTACTTC,CSARGEREAYEQYF
14,TRBJ1-5,many,-,TRBV7-2,TGTGCCAGCAGCAGGGCAGGAGGCAATCAGCCCCAGCATTTT,CASSRAGGNQPQHF
15,TRBJ2-1,many,TRBD1,TRBV29-1,TGCAGCGTTGAGCGAGGGACAGGGTCCTACAATGAGCAGTTCTTC,CSVERGTGSYNEQFF
15,TRBJ2-1,few,TRBD2,TRBV7-2,TGTGCCAGCAGACTAGCGGGAGGGCCTGGGAATGAGCAGTTCTTC,CASRLAGGPGNEQFF
11,TRBJ2-7,many,-,TRBV7-9,TGTGCCAGCAGCTTAATGCGGGAGCAGTACTTC,CASSLMREQYF
12,TRBJ2-2,many,-,TRBV7-8,TGTGCCCAGGGGGGAGGTTCCGGGGAGCTGTTTTTT,CAQGGGSGELFF
12,TRBJ2-7,few,-,TRBV15,TGTGCCACCTCTTCGGGGGTCAACGAGCAGTACTTC,CATSSGVNEQYF